A single sample is the source of the 21 T cell receptor beta chains below, sequenced in a study of T cell responses to AZD1222 COVID-19 vaccine. Sequencing used immunoSEQ multiplex PCR; TCRdb keeps in-frame clones, though not all of them. The sample lists some 99,000 clones, roughly 87% seen once, with approximately 4.7% in the top ten. The specimen comprised peripheral blood, sampled on day 0 of AZD1222 vaccination. These TCRs come from an adult in good health.

The chain is built from TRBV6-5 and TRBJ2-3; the D gene is possibly TRBD2 (7 bases). Germline lookup yields CDR1 MNHEY and CDR2 SVGAGI. Between the trimmed V and J ends, which lost 2 bases and 6 bases, there was a span of 18 bases. CDR3 size: 16 residues. The CDR3 DNA follows: TGTGCCAGCAGTTACCTGGGGGCGGGGGACGTGGATACGCAGTATTTT. Translation: CASSYLGAGDVDTQYF.

This chain uses TRBV11-2 with TRBJ2-1; D unresolved. The V gene's germline CDR1 is SGHAT and CDR2 FQNNGV. The CDR3 totals 17 residues. The V gene lost 3 bases and the J gene lost 3 bases, with 18 bases spanning the gap. The CDR3 here is CASSFNTFRDRYNEQFF. CDR3 nucleotide sequence: TGTGCCAGCAGCTTTAACACGTTCCGAGATCGCTACAATGAGCAGTTCTTC.

The gene calls are TRBV24-1 and TRBJ2-2; D unresolved. CDR1 and CDR2 (germline): KGHDR, SFDVKD. The V and J ends lost 6 bases and 4 bases respectively, with 11 bases between them. This CDR3 contains 14 residues. The CDR3 here is CATSPRGSTGELFF. CDR3 in DNA: TGTGCCACCAGTCCCAGAGGCAGCACCGGGGAGCTGTTTTTT.

This clone is large within its sample. The V and J genes are TRBV7-9 and TRBJ1-4, with D unresolved. This CDR3 is built from 14 residues. Between the trimmed V and J ends, which lost 5 bases and 5 bases, there was a span of 12 bases. In germline, CDR1 is SEHNR, CDR2 FQNEAQ (reference sequence). CDR3 in amino acids: CASSLRRENEKLFF. In DNA form, the CDR3 reads TGTGCCAGCAGCCTCCGACGGGAAAATGAAAAACTGTTTTTT.

The chain has TRBV6-5 and TRBJ2-1; 9 bases are shared with TRBD2. Trimming at V came to 5 bases and at J to 6 bases, leaving 8 bases not matched to a gene. The germline gives CDR1 MNHEY, CDR2 SVGAGI. This CDR3 is built from 15 residues. The DNA for the CDR3 is TGTGCCAGCAGTCGCTTAGCGGGAGATTTCAATGAGCAGTTCTTC. It codes for CASSRLAGDFNEQFF.

The chain employs TRBV4-2 and TRBJ2-3, with D unclear. Trimming stripped 0 bases from V and 2 bases from J, with 9 bases between. Germline CDR1 is LGHNA and CDR2 is YNFKEQ. The CDR3 length is 15 residues. CDR3 in DNA: TGTGCCAGCAGCCAAGAGGCCTTTCTCACAGATACGCAGTATTTT. This translates into CASSQEAFLTDTQYF.

This clone has only a few counts. The chain links TRBV2 to TRBJ2-2; D remains unclear. This CDR3 spans 14 amino acids. Deletions cut 7 bases from V and 1 base from J, with 10 bases between. The germline CDR1 and CDR2 sequences are SNHLY and FYNNEI. The CDR3 region has the DNA TGTGCCAGCATTGAGGATATGAACACCGGGGAGCTGTTTTTT. Amino acid sequence: CASIEDMNTGELFF. The whole variable domain, remainder taken from reference TRBV2 and TRBJ2-2, is EPEVTQTPSHQVTQMGQEVILRCVPISNHLYFYWYRQILGQKVEFLVSFYNNEISEKSEIFDDQFSVERPDGSNFTLKIRSTKLEDSAMYFCASIEDMNTGELFFGEGSRLTVL.

This chain links TRBV16 with TRBJ2-5, with 8 bases matching TRBD1. This CDR3 is 19 amino acids long. CDR1 is KGHSY, CDR2 FQNENV, per germline. The junction had 16 bases not matched to a gene; V was cut back by 2 bases and J by 2 bases. The CDR3 DNA reads as TGTGCCAGCAGCCAAGATTATCTTCACAGACAGGGGCGACAAGAGACCCAGTACTTC. Translating gives CASSQDYLHRQGRQETQYF.

This chain uses TRBV10-3 with TRBJ1-2, with a weak D call TRBD1 (5 bases). CDR1 is ENHRY and CDR2 is SYGVKD in the germline V gene. The CDR3 extends over 16 amino acids. V dropped 4 bases and J dropped 5 bases, with 20 bases sitting between them. CDR3 sequence reads: CAISAPTRGLGYGYTF. Here the CDR3 DNA reads TGTGCCATCAGTGCTCCAACGAGGGGTTTGGGGTATGGCTACACCTTC.

The J gene is TRBJ1-2, the V gene TRBV5-6, with TRBD1 identical over 11 bases. Germline V gene sequence: CDR1 SGHDT, CDR2 YYEEEE. The trim removed 2 bases at V and 4 bases at J, leaving 4 bases unmatched. The CDR3 sequence is 15 residues long. CDR3: CASSLWDRGFYGYTF. In DNA, the CDR3 is TGTGCCAGCAGCTTATGGGACAGGGGGTTCTATGGCTACACCTTC. The complete variable domain, with remaining parts taken from reference TRBV5-6 and TRBJ1-2, reads DAGVTQSPTHLIKTRGQQVTLRCSPKSGHDTVSWYQQALGQGPQFIFQYYEEEERQRGNFPDRFSGHQFPNYSSELNVNALLLGDSALYLCASSLWDRGFYGYTFGSGTRLTVV.

This sequence joins TRBV6-5 and TRBJ1-2, with D possibly matching TRBD1 (6 bases). V was trimmed by 6 bases and J by 4 bases, leaving 9 bases between them. CDR3 length equals 12 residues. CDR1 is MNHEY and CDR2 is SVGAGI in the germline V gene. The CDR3 region has the DNA TGTGCCAGCAGGTCGGACAGCTATGGCTACACCTTC. Protein sequence: CASRSDSYGYTF.

This clone has only a few counts. The chain has TRBV7-2 and TRBJ1-1; possible D gene TRBD1, 6 bases. This CDR3 spans 14 amino acids. Trimming took off 5 bases at V and 1 base at J, with 11 bases between the two ends. Germline CDR1 reads SGHTA; CDR2 reads FQGNSA. The chain's CDR3 is CASSAHRENTEAFF. For the CDR3, the DNA is TGTGCCAGCAGCGCCCACAGGGAGAACACTGAAGCTTTCTTT.

The chain couples TRBV27 to TRBJ2-1, with D tentatively TRBD1 (5 bases). The CDR3 is 14 residues long. Germline V CDR1 and CDR2: MNHEY, SMNVEV (reference sequence). Trimming cost V 6 bases and J 9 bases, with 18 bases left between them. The CDR3 protein is CASSQRGGDTEQFF. The CDR3 DNA sequence: TGTGCCAGCAGCCAAAGGGGTGGGGATACTGAGCAGTTCTTC.

The chain joins TRBV5-1 to TRBJ1-1; possible D gene TRBD1, 5 bases. V was pared by 7 bases and J by 4 bases, with 14 bases between. The CDR3 length is 13 residues. The V gene's germline CDR1 is SGHRS and CDR2 YFSETQ. This CDR3 reads CASVSTGGTEAFF. In DNA form, the CDR3 reads TGCGCCAGCGTATCGACGGGGGGCACTGAAGCTTTCTTT.

The rearrangement joins TRBV5-6 to TRBJ1-2; D is possibly TRBD1 (6 bases). The CDR3 is 14 amino acids. Germline loops: CDR1 SGHDT, CDR2 YYEEEE. V shed 4 bases and J shed 4 bases, with 14 bases lying between them. The CDR3 DNA follows: TGTGCCAGCAGCGTTAGAACAGGGATCTATGGCTACACCTTC. Translating it yields CASSVRTGIYGYTF.

As concerns this clone: Other DNA sequences within the sample encode an identical CDR3. The V call is TRBV29-1, the J call TRBJ1-1; the D is unclear. Trimming removed 6 bases from V and 1 base from J, with 6 bases in between. Germline V CDR1 and CDR2: SQVTM, ANQGSEA. The CDR3 loop spans 11 amino acids. The DNA for the CDR3 is TGCAGCGTCGGAAGGAACACTGAAGCTTTCTTT. This gives the protein CSVGRNTEAFF.

The chain is built from TRBV6-2 or TRBV6-3 and TRBJ2-1, with D maybe TRBD1 (5 bases). Trimming removed 2 bases at V and 7 bases at J, with 12 bases between. CDR3 length equals 14 residues. Germline V CDR1 and CDR2: MNHEY, SVGEGT. The DNA of the CDR3 is TGTGCCAGCAGTTACCCGCTCAGGGAAAATGAGCAGTTCTTC. Translation: CASSYPLRENEQFF.

The V call is TRBV10-3, the J call TRBJ2-3; D remains ambiguous. Trimming removed 6 bases at V and 6 bases at J, with 13 bases between. This CDR3 is 13 amino acids long. Germline V lookup: CDR1 ENHRY, CDR2 SYGVKD. The CDR3 DNA reads as TGTGCCATCAGACCCTTGGAGAGTGATACGCAGTATTTT. Translated, it gives CAIRPLESDTQYF.

The V call is TRBV20-1, the J call TRBJ1-1; D is perhaps TRBD1 (6 bases). The V gene's germline CDR1 is DFQATT and CDR2 SNEGSKA (reference sequence). Trimming shortened V by 3 bases and J by 14 bases, and 22 bases separated the two germline ends. The CDR3 has 13 amino acids. CDR3 region: CSASAPGHPKLFF. CDR3 sequence (DNA): TGCAGTGCTAGTGCACCGGGACATCCAAAATTATTCTTT.

The chain recombines TRBV19 with TRBJ2-3; D could derive from TRBD1 or TRBD2 (5 bases each). The CDR3 is made up of 14 amino acids. The V gene's germline CDR1 is LNHDA and CDR2 SQIVND (reference sequence). V was pared by 5 bases and J by 1 base, with 10 bases between. The CDR3 DNA sequence: TGTGCCAGTAGTGGGGGAAGGGGCACAGATACGCAGTATTTT. It translates to CASSGGRGTDTQYF. Full variable domain (remainder filled in from reference TRBV19 and TRBJ2-3): DGGITQSPKYLFRKEGQNVTLSCEQNLNHDAMYWYRQDPGQGLRLIYYSQIVNDFQKGDIAEGYSVSREKKESFPLTVTSAQKNPTAFYLCASSGGRGTDTQYFGPGTRLTVL.

The chain is built from TRBV3-1 (or the pseudogene TRBV3-2) and TRBJ1-4; D not certain. Trimming cost V 4 bases and J 8 bases, with 20 bases left between them. Per the germline V gene, CDR1 is LGHDT and CDR2 is YNNKEL (reference sequence). There are 16 residues in the CDR3. The chain's CDR3 is CASSLKPRSLVEKLFF. CDR3 sequence (DNA): TGTGCCAGCAGCCTTAAGCCCCGGTCCCTCGTGGAAAAACTGTTTTTT.